This T cell receptor beta chain was found in a study of blood T cell repertoires in COVID-19. This clone appeared once. Trimming took off 0 bases at V and 1 base at J, with 9 bases between the two ends. The germline V gene has CDR1 MGHRA and CDR2 YSYEKL. The CDR3 covers 16 residues. Authors' methods: Researchers report that nucleated cell counts were estimated from reference gene primer amplification. Assay: immunoSEQ multiplex PCR; the TCRdb copy retains only in-frame clones and omits some. Clonal size and the V and J genes are those of that table, whereas D and trimming came from the DNA. This table has under 100,000 clones, around 87% appearing once.

The sample taken for sequencing was peripheral blood. This receptor was obtained from a human donor in a cohort sampled during active COVID-19. The chain employs TRBV4-1 and TRBJ1-4; D gene unclear. Here the CDR3 reads CASSQEVRVTNEKLFF. The CDR3 nucleotides read TGCGCCAGCAGCCAAGAAGTGAGGGTAACTAATGAAAAACTGTTTTTT.